This T cell receptor (beta chain) was sequenced in a study of blood T cell repertoires in COVID-19 (TCRdb year 2020). About the full investigation: The collaborator samples originated in the United States, Italy and Spain and spanned the acute and convalescent phases of COVID-19. The prospective study material was composed of cDNA or gDNA derived from T cells, B-cell-depleted T cells, or PBMCs. Subjects who had been exposed to COVID-19, were actively infected with it, or had recovered from it provided the deeply sampled blood TCRbeta repertoires that made up the dataset. The repertoires were released in a freely available public database intended as a resource for research on the immune response to SARS-CoV-2. The samples were drawn from the first 160 participants of the ongoing ImmuneRACE study and from more than 1,000 subjects provided by 6 global collaborators. Sample metadata almost always included a de-identified subject ID, COVID-19 status, age in years and sex. Where available, HLA class I and class II types were obtained from metadata supplied by the sample provider rather than from assay-based typing. On the study overall, not on this receptor specifically: Clinical and demographic metadata were provided uncurated, with the amount varying by source and participant.

The CDR3 runs 15 amino acids, cysteine and phenylalanine included. Only the CDR3 portion is preserved as DNA: 45 bases, with reading frame beginning at the first base. CDR1 is given as SGHTA and CDR2 as FQGNSA, both from the germline V gene. The germline V end is reduced by 3 bases and the J end by 2 bases; junction bases left unmatched: 2. Each collaborating institution followed its own protocols to collect whole blood in K2EDTA tubes. For TCRbeta analysis, collaborators shipped samples in one of three forms: frozen whole blood, isolated PBMCs, or DNA extracted from either of those sample types. TCRbeta CDR3 regions were amplified from genomic DNA by means of the immunoSEQ Assay, a bias-controlled multiplex PCR. Concerning the study's data processing: Within the assay, amplification of reference gene primers was used to estimate how many nucleated cells each sample contained. To quantify the absolute abundance of each unique TCRbeta CDR3 rearrangement, sequence reads were collapsed and filtered. For each sample, productive Simpson clonality was calculated as the square root of Simpson's diversity index over productive rearrangements. This is the immuneACCESS table as TCRdb keeps it, with only in-frame sequences that have V and J called. A part of the clones is gone; compared with another copy, unresolved V genes explain less than half, and the rest is unexplained. V and J calls and clone size are those listed in that table; D and trimming were worked out from the DNA. This sample comprises some 700,000 clones, approximately 90% of them detected only once. The leading ten clones occupy roughly 0.25% of the sample.

Turning to this clone: Its cognate antigen has yet to be identified. Base qualities are not provided; no much larger clone lies one nucleotide away. Other DNA sequences in this specimen translate into the identical CDR3.

The TCR comes from a woman aged 18 to 35 with acute or convalescent COVID-19. Here the chain combines TRBV7-2 and TRBJ1-5; TRBD1 matches 9 bases in the middle. The source material was peripheral blood. The CDR3 protein is CASSLDRGGNQPQHF. The DNA sequence is as follows: TGTGCCAGCAGCTTGGACAGGGGTGGCAATCAGCCCCAGCATTTT.